The 30 T cell receptor beta chains below were found in one sample sequenced in a study of T cells in localized non-small cell lung cancer (dated by TCRdb to the early 2020s). The library came from the immunoSEQ multiplex PCR assay. The table comes from immuneACCESS by way of TCRdb, which keeps in-frame sequences with V and J called. Part of the clones is missing from these tables; in studies checked, under half for an unresolved V gene and the rest for unknown reasons. The sample table holds some 50,000 clones, of which 81% were seen once. Roughly 17% of the sample is taken by the ten largest. Specimen: peripheral blood mononuclear cells, collected before any cancer treatment. The source of these receptors is a man between 40 and 70 years old with stage III lung adenocarcinoma.

The rearrangement uses TRBV27 and TRBJ2-7, with unresolved D. The V gene's germline CDR1 is MNHEY and CDR2 SMNVEV (reference sequence). Trimming cost V 5 bases and J 2 bases, with 13 bases left between them. The CDR3 totals 14 residues. CDR3: CASSKTSTPYEQYF. The CDR3 DNA reads TGTGCCAGCAGTAAAACATCTACACCCTACGAGCAGTACTTC.

The V gene is TRBV13, the J gene TRBJ2-4; 8 bases map to TRBD1. V lost 4 bases, J lost 1 base, and 3 bases stayed unmatched. In germline, CDR1 is PRHDT, CDR2 FYEKMQ (reference sequence). This CDR3 has 15 amino acids. The chain's CDR3 is CASSSRTGAKNIQYF. The CDR3 DNA reads as TGTGCCAGCAGCTCCCGGACAGGGGCCAAAAACATTCAGTACTTC.

V and J are TRBV6-5 and TRBJ2-7, with TRBD2 as a possible D gene (5 bases). The CDR3 is made up of 14 amino acids. The V and J ends lost 6 bases and 5 bases respectively, with 17 bases between them. CDR1 and CDR2 (germline): MNHEY, SVGAGI. CDR3 in amino acids: CASRETTRGNEQYF. CDR3 coding DNA: TGTGCCAGCAGGGAGACTACCCGAGGGAACGAGCAGTACTTC.

The genes are TRBV7-2 and TRBJ2-1, with 8 positions matching TRBD1. Germline values: CDR1 SGHTA, CDR2 FQGNSA. There are 16 residues in the CDR3. The V and J ends lost 1 base and 6 bases, in that order; junction bases with no gene match: 8. CDR3 nucleotide sequence: TGTGCCAGCAGCTTAGGACGGGACAGGAGTGGCAATGAGCAGTTCTTC. This encodes CASSLGRDRSGNEQFF.

The chain uses TRBV11-2 and TRBJ2-2; D unresolved. Looked up from germline, CDR1 is SGHAT and CDR2 is FQNNGV. This CDR3 is built from 12 residues. Trimming removed 3 bases at V and 6 bases at J, with 5 bases between. CDR3 residues: CASSLGSGELFF. DNA of the CDR3: TGTGCCAGCAGCTTGGGGTCCGGGGAGCTGTTTTTT.

The chain recombines TRBV5-6 with TRBJ2-7; D is uncertain. The CDR3 totals 11 residues. Trimming stripped 4 bases from V and 4 bases from J, with 6 bases between. Germline loops: CDR1 SGHDT, CDR2 YYEEEE. CDR3 sequence (DNA): TGTGCCAGCAGCCTTGATTACGAGCAGTACTTC. Translating gives CASSLDYEQYF.

The chain's CDR3 is CASSLARGLFTDTQYF. The DNA for the CDR3 is TGTGCCAGCAGCTTAGCGCGGGGGCTCTTCACAGATACGCAGTATTTT. V usage is TRBV7-9 and J usage is TRBJ2-3; D possibly corresponds to TRBD2 (7 bases). CDR1 is SEHNR, CDR2 FQNEAQ, per germline (reference sequence). The CDR3 is 16 residues long. The V gene lost 0 bases and the J gene lost 2 bases, with 12 bases spanning the gap.

The chain uses TRBV30 and TRBJ2-3, with 7 bases lining up with TRBD2. Germline loops: CDR1 GTSNPN, CDR2 SVGIG (reference sequence). V trimming: 3 bases; J trimming: 2 bases; junction bases outside the gene matches: 11. This CDR3 region has 16 residues. The CDR3 sequence: CAWSAGTKFYTDTQYF. As DNA, the CDR3 is TGTGCCTGGAGCGCCGGGACTAAATTTTACACAGATACGCAGTATTTT. Together with reference TRBV30 and TRBJ2-3, the CDR3 gives the full variable domain: SQTIHQWPATLVQPVGSPLSLECTVEGTSNPNLYWYRQAAGRGLQLLFYSVGIGQISSEVPQNLSASRPQDRQFILSSKKLLLSDSGFYLCAWSAGTKFYTDTQYFGPGTRLTVL.

This rearrangement joins TRBV30 to TRBJ2-7; D gene uncertain. The V end was cut by 0 bases, the J end by 0 bases, with 6 bases between. The CDR3 is 13 amino acids. Germline assignment: CDR1 GTSNPN and CDR2 SVGIG (reference sequence). The CDR3 nucleotides read TGTGCCTGGAGTGTTGACATCTCCTACGAGCAGTACTTC. Protein: CAWSVDISYEQYF.

The chain recombines TRBV5-1 with TRBJ2-2, with D possibly called TRBD1 or TRBD2 (6 bases each). The CDR3 runs 14 residues. V lost 7 bases to trimming and J lost 2 bases, with 12 bases between them. Germline CDR1 and CDR2: SGHRS and YFSETQ. In DNA form, the CDR3 reads TGCGCCAGCGGGGGGACAAGTAACACCGGGGAGCTGTTTTTT. It codes for CASGGTSNTGELFF.

This clone was seen a few times. The chain is built from TRBV9 and TRBJ1-1; possible D gene TRBD1, 5 bases. The V end was cut by 3 bases, the J end by 1 base, with 13 bases between. The CDR3 sequence is 15 residues long. Germline V gives CDR1 SGDLS, CDR2 YYNGEE. CDR3 DNA sequence: TGTGCCAGCAGCGGGTTCGGGGACCAGAACACTGAAGCTTTCTTT. Translating gives CASSGFGDQNTEAFF.

The J gene is TRBJ2-4, the V gene TRBV7-2; D is perhaps TRBD2 (6 bases). Trimming removed 1 base at V and 5 bases at J, with 18 bases between. The CDR3 length is 17 residues. Germline-derived CDR1 and CDR2 are SGHTA and FQGNSA. The CDR3 nucleotides read TGTGCCAGCAGCTTAGAAGGGACCGGGGGAAGGGAAAACATTCAGTACTTC. It yields the protein CASSLEGTGGRENIQYF.

V gene TRBV27 combines with J gene TRBJ2-5; maybe TRBD2 (6 bases). V was trimmed by 7 bases and J by 2 bases, leaving 17 bases between them. CDR3 length: 15 amino acids. Germline CDR1 MNHEY, CDR2 SMNVEV (reference sequence). This CDR3 reads CASMIDGGRQETQYF. DNA of the CDR3: TGTGCCAGCATGATCGACGGGGGACGACAAGAGACCCAGTACTTC.

The CDR3 here is CASSFQRGVADTQYF. The CDR3 region has the DNA TGTGCCAGCAGTTTCCAGCGGGGGGTTGCAGATACGCAGTATTTT. The V call is TRBV27, the J call TRBJ2-3, with 9 bases matching TRBD2. Germline assignment: CDR1 MNHEY and CDR2 SMNVEV (reference sequence). Trimming at V came to 3 bases and at J to 4 bases, leaving 5 bases not matched to a gene. The CDR3 contains 15 residues.

The V call is TRBV5-1, the J call TRBJ2-2; TRBD1 aligns across 7 bases. The V gene end was trimmed by 4 bases and the J gene end by 4 bases; junction bases not matched to a gene: 7. The V gene's germline CDR1 is SGHRS and CDR2 YFSETQ. The CDR3 runs 15 residues. The CDR3 sequence is CASSLRDSTTGELFF. The CDR3 region has the DNA TGCGCCAGCAGCCTCCGGGACAGTACCACCGGGGAGCTGTTTTTT.

The V and J genes are TRBV4-1 and TRBJ2-5; weak D call: TRBD2 (6 bases). The CDR3 runs 13 residues. V was cut by 4 bases and J by 6 bases, with 12 bases left in between. Germline V lookup: CDR1 MGHRA, CDR2 YSYEKL. The CDR3 spells CASSPPGEQTQYF. DNA of the CDR3: TGCGCCAGCAGCCCCCCGGGAGAACAGACCCAGTACTTC.

V and J are TRBV7-2 and TRBJ2-3; 10 bases fit TRBD1. The CDR3 runs 15 residues. Germline V lookup: CDR1 SGHTA, CDR2 FQGNSA. V was clipped by 4 bases and J by 3 bases; unmatched bases: 4. This CDR3 is CASSWRTGGTDTQYF. CDR3 DNA sequence: TGTGCCAGCAGCTGGAGGACAGGGGGGACAGATACGCAGTATTTT.

This clone was seen a single time. This rearrangement joins TRBV11-1 to TRBJ2-2; tentatively, D is TRBD1 (6 bases). Germline V gene lookup returns CDR1 SGHAT and CDR2 FQDESV (reference sequence). The CDR3 runs to 15 residues. V was pared by 0 bases and J by 5 bases, with 10 bases between. The CDR3, as DNA: TGTGCCAGCAGCTTAGCTTCACAGGGAACCGGGGAGCTGTTTTTT. Amino acid sequence: CASSLASQGTGELFF.

The chain recombines TRBV5-1 with TRBJ2-7, with TRBD1 identical over 9 bases. Germline V CDR1 and CDR2: SGHRS, YFSETQ. With V trimmed by 0 bases and J by 5 bases, 6 bases remained unmatched. This CDR3 is 15 amino acids long. DNA of the CDR3: TGCGCCAGCAGCTTGGGACCGGGACAGGGCCACGAGCAGTACTTC. The encoded protein is CASSLGPGQGHEQYF.

V is TRBV9 and J is TRBJ2-2; unclear D gene. Germline assignment: CDR1 SGDLS and CDR2 YYNGEE. The CDR3 runs 16 residues. V was trimmed by 3 bases and J by 1 base, leaving 13 bases between them. The CDR3 DNA reads as TGTGCCAGCAGCGGCGCGAGACAAGAGAACACCGGGGAGCTGTTTTTT. It yields the protein CASSGARQENTGELFF.

This chain uses TRBV10-2 with TRBJ2-5; D might be TRBD2 (5 bases). Trimming cost V 8 bases and J 4 bases, with 11 bases left between them. Germline assignment: CDR1 WSHSY and CDR2 SAAADI. The CDR3 spans 12 residues. CDR3 sequence reads: CASYGVSETQYF. DNA for the CDR3: TGCGCCAGCTACGGGGTTTCAGAGACCCAGTACTTC.

The chain is built from TRBV15 and TRBJ2-2, with D uncertain. V was pared by 0 bases and J by 5 bases, with 13 bases between. There are 16 residues in the CDR3. Germline-derived CDR1 and CDR2 are LNHNV and YYDKDF (reference sequence). CDR3 in DNA: TGTGCCACCAGCAGAGAGGTAGCTAGGGTGACCGGGGAGCTGTTTTTT. This sequence encodes CATSREVARVTGELFF.

The gene calls are TRBV2 and TRBJ2-7; D gene ambiguous. CDR1 is SNHLY and CDR2 is FYNNEI in the germline V gene. V was clipped by 6 bases and J by 1 base, with 7 bases between them. The CDR3 contains 12 residues. CDR3 in amino acids: CASSGLSYEQYF. Here the CDR3 DNA reads TGTGCCAGCAGCGGGTTGTCCTACGAGCAGTACTTC.

The CDR3 nucleotides read TGTGCAGGGGAATTTTACAATGAGCAGTTCTTC. It translates to CAGEFYNEQFF. This chain links TRBV30 with TRBJ2-1; perhaps TRBD1 as D (5 bases). CDR3 length: 11 amino acids. Germline CDR1 and CDR2: GTSNPN and SVGIG (reference sequence).

The V gene is TRBV15, the J gene TRBJ2-2; D is ambiguous. V lost 5 bases and J lost 7, with 14 bases in between. Per the germline V gene, CDR1 is LNHNV and CDR2 is YYDKDF (reference sequence). This CDR3 has 14 amino acids. The CDR3 DNA sequence: TGTGCCACCAGCGGTCCGAATAAGGGCGGGGAGCTGTTTTTT. It translates to CATSGPNKGGELFF.

This sequence joins TRBV14 and TRBJ2-2; the match to TRBD1 covers 8 bases. The CDR3 has 17 residues. Germline V gene data show CDR1 as SGHDN and CDR2 as FVKESK. V trimming: 0 bases; J trimming: 3 bases; junction bases outside the gene matches: 6. The CDR3 here is CASSQDPGGRYTGELFF. CDR3 coding DNA: TGTGCCAGCAGCCAAGACCCAGGGGGCAGGTACACCGGGGAGCTGTTTTTT.

The chain employs TRBV6-5 and TRBJ1-1, with unresolved D. The V end lost 6 bases, the J end lost 7 bases, and 9 bases lay between the germline ends. CDR3 size: 11 residues. CDR1 MNHEY and CDR2 SVGAGI come from the germline V gene. The CDR3 DNA sequence: TGTGCCAGCAGGGACGTGTTTGAAGCTTTCTTT. This encodes CASRDVFEAFF.

This clone was found once. The V and J genes are TRBV2 and TRBJ2-7, with TRBD2 matching over 9 bases. V shed 5 bases and J 5 bases; nucleotides not matched to a gene: 25. Germline-derived CDR1 and CDR2 are SNHLY and FYNNEI. The CDR3 length is 20 residues. The CDR3 is CASSFLLAGIELLGTDEQYF. The CDR3 region has the DNA TGTGCCAGCAGTTTCCTCCTAGCGGGGATTGAACTACTAGGAACAGACGAGCAGTACTTC.

The chain is built from TRBV10-3 and TRBJ2-3, with 10 bases fitting TRBD2. Per the germline V gene, CDR1 is ENHRY and CDR2 is SYGVKD. The CDR3 consists of 14 residues. V gave up 10 bases and J gave up 2 bases; unmatched junction bases: 6. In DNA, the CDR3 is TGTGCCACTAAAGCGGGGGGGAACACAGATACGCAGTATTTT. Translating gives CATKAGGNTDTQYF.

V is TRBV6-6 and J is TRBJ2-1; the D gene is possibly TRBD1 (6 bases). Germline lookup yields CDR1 MNHNY and CDR2 SVGAGI (reference sequence). The CDR3 length is 13 residues. Trimming stripped 0 bases from V and 8 bases from J, with 8 bases between. CDR3 sequence: CASSYSHRDEQFF. CDR3 sequence (DNA): TGTGCCAGCAGTTACTCTCACAGGGATGAGCAGTTCTTC.